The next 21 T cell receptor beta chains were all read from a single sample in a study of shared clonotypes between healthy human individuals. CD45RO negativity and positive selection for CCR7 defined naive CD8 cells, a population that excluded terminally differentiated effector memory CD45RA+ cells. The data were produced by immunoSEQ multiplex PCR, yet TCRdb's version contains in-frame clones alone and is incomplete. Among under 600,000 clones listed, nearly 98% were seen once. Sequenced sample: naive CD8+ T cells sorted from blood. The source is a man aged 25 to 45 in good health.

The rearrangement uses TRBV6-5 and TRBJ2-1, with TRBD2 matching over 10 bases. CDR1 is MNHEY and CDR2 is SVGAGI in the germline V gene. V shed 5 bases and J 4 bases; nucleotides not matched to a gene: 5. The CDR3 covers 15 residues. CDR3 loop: CASSPSLAGYNEQFF. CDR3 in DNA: TGTGCCAGCAGTCCCTCACTAGCGGGGTACAATGAGCAGTTCTTC.

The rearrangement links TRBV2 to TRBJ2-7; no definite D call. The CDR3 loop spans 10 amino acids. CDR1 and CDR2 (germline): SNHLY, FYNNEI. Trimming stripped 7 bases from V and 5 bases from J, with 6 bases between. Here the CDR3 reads CASKAHEQYF. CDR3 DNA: TGTGCCAGCAAGGCCCACGAGCAGTACTTC. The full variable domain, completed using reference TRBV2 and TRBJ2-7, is EPEVTQTPSHQVTQMGQEVILRCVPISNHLYFYWYRQILGQKVEFLVSFYNNEISEKSEIFDDQFSVERPDGSNFTLKIRSTKLEDSAMYFCASKAHEQYFGPGTRLTVT.

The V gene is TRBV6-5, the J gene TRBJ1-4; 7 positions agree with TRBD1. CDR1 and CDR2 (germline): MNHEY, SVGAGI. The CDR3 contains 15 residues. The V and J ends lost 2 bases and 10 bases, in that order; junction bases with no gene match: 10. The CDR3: CASSYNAGGSGKLFF. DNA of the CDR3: TGTGCCAGCAGTTACAACGCAGGGGGGAGCGGAAAACTGTTTTTT.

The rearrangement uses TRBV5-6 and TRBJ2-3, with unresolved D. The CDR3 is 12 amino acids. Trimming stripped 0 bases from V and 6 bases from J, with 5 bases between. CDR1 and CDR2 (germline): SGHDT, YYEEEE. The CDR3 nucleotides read TGTGCCAGCAGCTTGGTGCAGGATACGCAGTATTTT. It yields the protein CASSLVQDTQYF.

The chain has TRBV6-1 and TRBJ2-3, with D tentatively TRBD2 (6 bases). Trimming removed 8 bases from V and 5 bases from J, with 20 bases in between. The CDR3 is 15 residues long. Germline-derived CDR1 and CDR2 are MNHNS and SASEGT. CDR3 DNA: TGTGCCAGCCCTGTGACCAGGGAGGCCCAAGATACGCAGTATTTT. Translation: CASPVTREAQDTQYF.

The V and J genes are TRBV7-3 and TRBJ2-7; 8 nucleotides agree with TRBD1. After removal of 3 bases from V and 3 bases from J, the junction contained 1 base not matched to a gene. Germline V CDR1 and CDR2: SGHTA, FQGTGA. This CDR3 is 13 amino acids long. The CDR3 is CASSLGTGYEQYF. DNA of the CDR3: TGTGCCAGCAGCTTGGGGACAGGCTACGAGCAGTACTTC.

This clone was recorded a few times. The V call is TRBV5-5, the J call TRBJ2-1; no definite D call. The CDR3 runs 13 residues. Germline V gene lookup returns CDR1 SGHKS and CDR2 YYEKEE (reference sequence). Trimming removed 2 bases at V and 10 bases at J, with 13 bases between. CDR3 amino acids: CASSFFLGDEQFF. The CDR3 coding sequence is TGTGCCAGCAGCTTCTTCCTTGGAGACGAGCAGTTCTTC.

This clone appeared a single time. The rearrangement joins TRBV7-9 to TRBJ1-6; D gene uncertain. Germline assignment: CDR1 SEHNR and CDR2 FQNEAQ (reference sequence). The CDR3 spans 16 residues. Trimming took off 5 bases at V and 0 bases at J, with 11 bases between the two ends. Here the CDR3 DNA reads TGTGCCAGCAGCCGGACTGCGAGCTCCTATAATTCACCCCTCCACTTT. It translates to CASSRTASSYNSPLHF. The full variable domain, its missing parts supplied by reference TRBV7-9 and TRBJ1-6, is DTGVSQNPRHKITKRGQNVTFRCDPISEHNRLYWYRQTLGQGPEFLTYFQNEAQLEKSRLLSDRFSAERPKGSFSTLEIQRTEQGDSAMYLCASSRTASSYNSPLHFGNGTRLTVT.

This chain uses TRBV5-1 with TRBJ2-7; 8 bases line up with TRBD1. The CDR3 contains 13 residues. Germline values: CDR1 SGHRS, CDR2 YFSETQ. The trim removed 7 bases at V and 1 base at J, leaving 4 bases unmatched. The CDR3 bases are TGCGCCAGCGGACAGGGTGGGTCCTACGAGCAGTACTTC. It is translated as CASGQGGSYEQYF.

CDR3 residues: CASSPSIGGSTYEQYF. The DNA for the CDR3 is TGTGCCAGCAGCCCCTCGATCGGCGGGAGTACCTACGAGCAGTACTTC. The chain joins TRBV11-2 to TRBJ2-7, with 7 nucleotides matching TRBD2. V shed 5 bases, J shed 2 bases, and the junction held 12 bases outside the gene matches. From germline, CDR1 is SGHAT and CDR2 FQNNGV. This CDR3 contains 16 residues. Using reference TRBV11-2 and TRBJ2-7 for the parts outside the CDR3, the full variable domain is EAGVAQSPRYKIIEKRQSVAFWCNPISGHATLYWYQQILGQGPKLLIQFQNNGVVDDSQLPKDRFSAERLKGVDSTLKIQPAKLEDSAVYLCASSPSIGGSTYEQYFGPGTRLTVT.

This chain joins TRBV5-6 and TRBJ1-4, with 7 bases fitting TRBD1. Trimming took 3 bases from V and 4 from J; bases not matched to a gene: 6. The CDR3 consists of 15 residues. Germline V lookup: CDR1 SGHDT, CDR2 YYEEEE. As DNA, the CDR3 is TGTGCCAGCAGCTACCGGGACAGCCTTAATGAAAAACTGTTTTTT. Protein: CASSYRDSLNEKLFF.

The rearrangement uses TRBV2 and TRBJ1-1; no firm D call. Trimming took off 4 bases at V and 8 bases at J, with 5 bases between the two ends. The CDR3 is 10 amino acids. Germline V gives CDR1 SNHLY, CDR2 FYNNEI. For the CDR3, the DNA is TGTGCCAGCAGTGTAGTAGAAGCTTTCTTT. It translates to CASSVVEAFF.

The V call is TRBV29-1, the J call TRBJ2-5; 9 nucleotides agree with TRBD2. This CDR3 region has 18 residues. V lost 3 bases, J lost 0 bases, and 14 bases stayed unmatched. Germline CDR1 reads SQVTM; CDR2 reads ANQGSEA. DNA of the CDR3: TGCAGCGTTGATGGTAGCGGGAGAGGTAGGGGATACCAAGAGACCCAGTACTTC. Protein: CSVDGSGRGRGYQETQYF.

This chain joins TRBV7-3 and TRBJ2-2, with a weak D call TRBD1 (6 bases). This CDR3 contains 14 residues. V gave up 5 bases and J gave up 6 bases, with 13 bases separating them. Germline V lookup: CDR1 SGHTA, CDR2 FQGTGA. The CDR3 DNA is TGTGCCAGCAGCCCTCTGGGGGCCGCCGGGGAGCTGTTTTTT. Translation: CASSPLGAAGELFF.

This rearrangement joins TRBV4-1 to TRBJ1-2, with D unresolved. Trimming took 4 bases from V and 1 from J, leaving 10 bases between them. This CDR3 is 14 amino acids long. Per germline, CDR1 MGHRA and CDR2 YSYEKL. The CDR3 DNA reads TGCGCCAGCAGCCCATTGGGCATTAACTATGGCTACACCTTC. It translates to CASSPLGINYGYTF.

The CDR3 loop reads CATRRGLNTEAFF. In DNA form, the CDR3 reads TGTGCTACCCGGAGGGGGCTAAACACTGAAGCTTTCTTT. The chain couples TRBV27 to TRBJ1-1; 7 nucleotides match TRBD1. The CDR3 totals 13 residues. Germline V gives CDR1 MNHEY, CDR2 SMNVEV (reference sequence).

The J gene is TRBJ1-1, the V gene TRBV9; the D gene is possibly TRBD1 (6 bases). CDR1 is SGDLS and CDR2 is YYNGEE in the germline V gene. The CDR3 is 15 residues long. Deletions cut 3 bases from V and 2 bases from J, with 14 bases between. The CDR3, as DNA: TGTGCCAGCAGCGGGGGGACAAGCCTAAACACTGAAGCTTTCTTT. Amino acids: CASSGGTSLNTEAFF.

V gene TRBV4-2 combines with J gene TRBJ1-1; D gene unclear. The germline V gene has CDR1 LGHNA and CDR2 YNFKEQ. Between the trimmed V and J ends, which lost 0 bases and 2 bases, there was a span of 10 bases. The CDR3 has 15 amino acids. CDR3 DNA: TGTGCCAGCAGCCAAGAACAGACCCTAAACACTGAAGCTTTCTTT. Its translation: CASSQEQTLNTEAFF.

The CDR3 region has the DNA TGCGCCAGCAGCCAAGTGGACAGGACTGGCTACACCTTC. Its translation is CASSQVDRTGYTF. The genes are TRBV4-3 and TRBJ1-2; 7 nucleotides match TRBD1. After removal of 1 base from V and 7 bases from J, the junction contained 3 bases not matched to a gene. Germline loops: CDR1 LGHNA, CDR2 YSLEER. This CDR3 has 13 amino acids.

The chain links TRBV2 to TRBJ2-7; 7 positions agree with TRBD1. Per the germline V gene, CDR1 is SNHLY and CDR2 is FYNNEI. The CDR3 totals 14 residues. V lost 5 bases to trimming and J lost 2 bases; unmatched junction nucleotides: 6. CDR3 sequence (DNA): TGTGCCAGCAGTCACAGGGGTCGTACCTACGAGCAGTACTTC. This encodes CASSHRGRTYEQYF.

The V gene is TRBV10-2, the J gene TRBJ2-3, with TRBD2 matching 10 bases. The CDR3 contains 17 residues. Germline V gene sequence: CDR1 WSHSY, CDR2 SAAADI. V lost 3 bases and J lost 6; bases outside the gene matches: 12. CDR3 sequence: CASSDPSGRAFRDTQYF. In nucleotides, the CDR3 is TGCGCCAGCAGTGACCCTAGCGGGAGAGCCTTTCGGGATACGCAGTATTTT.